Below, 30 T cell receptor beta chains from the same sample are listed, as sequenced in a study of T-cell reconstitution after alpha-beta-depleted transplantation in children (dated by TCRdb to the mid-2010s). Preparation of the library involved PCR. TCRdb shows the sequencer as Illumina HiSeq 2500. To normalize quantification of the TCRbeta repertoire, the TCR libraries were built with molecular barcoding that relied on unique molecular identifiers. In TCRdb, the public reads were trimmed at Q25 with fastp and aligned with MiXCR, with productive beta chains retained. Rows with one shared CDR3 protein collapse into an entry with the most common genes and DNA. The sample contains around 670,000 distinct CDR3 sequences, about an eighth of them found a single time. 0.79% of the sample belongs to the ten largest clones. The meaning of the sample's treatment or condition label: allogeneic hematopoietic cell transplantation with graft depleted of TCRalphabeta T cells and CD19 B cells.

The material was PBMCs, obtained before TCRalphabeta/CD19-depleted stem cell transplant. The receptor source for this set is a girl aged 2 to 9 with congenital amegakaryocytic thrombocytopenia, due to receive a stem cell transplant.

In its sample, this clonotype was seen many times. The V and J genes are TRBV7-9 and TRBJ2-7; D unclear. V was trimmed by 8 bases and J by 5 bases, leaving 13 bases between them. Germline V lookup: CDR1 SEHNR, CDR2 FQNEAQ (reference sequence). CDR3 length: 12 residues. The DNA of the CDR3 is TGTGCCAGCCGGAGAGATAGGAACGAGCAGTACTTC. Translation gives CASRRDRNEQYF.

V gene TRBV7-8 combines with J gene TRBJ2-1, with 9 bases lining up with TRBD2. The V gene's germline CDR1 is SGHVS and CDR2 FQNEAQ. The length of the CDR3 is 18 residues. The ends lost 5 bases at V and 4 bases at J; junction bases unmatched: 15. This chain's CDR3 is CASSQPGLAGWGYNEQFF. CDR3 DNA sequence: TGTGCCAGCAGCCAACCTGGGCTAGCGGGATGGGGGTACAATGAGCAGTTCTTC.

Ten or more counts support this clonotype. This chain connects TRBV12-3 or TRBV12-4 to TRBJ2-1; no clear D gene. CDR3 length equals 11 residues. Trimming pared 5 bases from V and 8 bases from J, leaving 7 bases between. The DNA of the CDR3 is TGTGCCAGCAGTCCCTTTTATGAGCAGTTCTTC. Translating it yields CASSPFYEQFF.

This clonotype was observed a few times. This chain joins TRBV7-6 and TRBJ2-7, with D perhaps TRBD2 (7 bases). This CDR3 is 17 amino acids long. Trimming took 5 bases from V and 7 from J, leaving 27 bases between them. CDR1 and CDR2 from the germline V gene are SGHVS and FNYEAQ. DNA for the CDR3: TGTGCCAGCAGCCTTATAGGGGGAGGGCGGGAGCCCCAAGAGCAGTACTTC. This encodes CASSLIGGGREPQEQYF.

In regard to this clonotype: A much larger clone differs by one base, so this may be a read error. The CDR3 DNA sequence: TGCAGTGCTAGAGCTATGGACAGGGTCTACGAGCAGTACTTC. Its protein is CSARAMDRVYEQYF. The rearrangement joins TRBV20-1 to TRBJ2-7, with 8 bases matching TRBD1. The J segment lost 3 bases and the V segment lost 1 base, leaving 5 bases of the junction unmatched. Per germline, CDR1 DFQATT and CDR2 SNEGSKA (reference sequence). This CDR3 region has 14 residues.

This clonotype has at least ten counts. The chain uses TRBV24-1 and TRBJ2-2; the D is unclear. Looked up from germline, CDR1 is KGHDR and CDR2 is SFDVKD. The CDR3 is 15 residues long. V lost 3 bases, J lost 4 bases, and 11 bases lay in between. CDR3 sequence (DNA): TGTGCCACCAGTGATCCCCCCTCCGGCACCGGGGAGCTGTTTTTT. It encodes CATSDPPSGTGELFF.

Ten or more counts support this clonotype. The rearrangement links TRBV5-1 to TRBJ2-3; 10 nucleotides align to TRBD1. Per the germline V gene, CDR1 is SGHRS and CDR2 is YFSETQ. V lost 4 bases, J lost 6 bases, and 2 bases stayed unmatched. This CDR3 has 13 amino acids. DNA for the CDR3: TGCGCCAGCAGCCCGGACAGGGGGGATACGCAGTATTTT. Its protein product is CASSPDRGDTQYF.

This clonotype appeared many times. The rearrangement joins TRBV20-1 to TRBJ2-7; TRBD2 aligns across 12 bases. The CDR3 runs 16 residues. Germline V lookup: CDR1 DFQATT, CDR2 SNEGSKA (reference sequence). The V and J ends lost 2 bases and 6 bases, in that order; junction bases with no gene match: 11. CDR3 in amino acids: CSARKGLAGLRGEQYF. CDR3 coding DNA: TGCAGTGCTAGAAAGGGACTAGCGGGTCTCCGCGGCGAGCAGTACTTC.

This clonotype came up many times. This rearrangement joins TRBV12-3 or TRBV12-4 to TRBJ1-3, with D possibly being TRBD1 (5 bases). Trimming took off 6 bases at V and 0 bases at J, with 15 bases between the two ends. CDR3 length equals 16 residues. CDR3: CASRIQWGSSGNTIYF. CDR3 bases: TGTGCCAGCAGAATACAGTGGGGCAGCTCTGGAAACACCATATATTTT.

This clonotype came up many times. The chain couples TRBV12-3 or TRBV12-4 to TRBJ2-5; the D is unclear. V was cut by 2 bases and J by 3 bases, with 10 bases left in between. This CDR3 is 14 amino acids long. CDR3 sequence reads: CASSLLNFKETQYF. The DNA for the CDR3 is TGTGCCAGCAGTTTACTCAATTTCAAAGAGACCCAGTACTTC.

V usage is TRBV12-3 or TRBV12-4 and J usage is TRBJ2-7, with unresolved D. Trimming took off 3 bases at V and 1 base at J, with 10 bases between the two ends. The CDR3 loop spans 14 amino acids. Written as DNA, the CDR3 is TGTGCCAGCAGTTTTATCGCGGCTTCCTACGAGCAGTACTTC. Its protein is CASSFIAASYEQYF.

This clonotype was detected many times. V gene TRBV20-1 combines with J gene TRBJ2-7; a possible D gene is TRBD1 (6 bases). This CDR3 has 13 residues. The germline V gene encodes CDR1 DFQATT and CDR2 SNEGSKA (reference sequence). The ends were cut back, 6 bases at V and 0 bases at J, with 12 bases in the middle. CDR3 bases: TGCAGTGCAACGAGGGGGATCTCCTACGAGCAGTACTTC. The encoded protein is CSATRGISYEQYF.

This clonotype occurred many times. This rearrangement joins TRBV5-1 to TRBJ1-2, with a possible D match to TRBD1 (6 bases). This CDR3 has 16 residues. CDR1 is SGHRS, CDR2 YFSETQ, per germline. Trimming cost V 5 bases and J 6 bases, with 23 bases left between them. The CDR3, as DNA: TGCGCCAGCAGGGGCGAACAGGGTCTCTCTATCGATGGCTACACCTTC. Amino acid sequence: CASRGEQGLSIDGYTF.

The rearrangement uses TRBV20-1 and TRBJ2-7; possibly TRBD2 for D (6 bases). The CDR3 runs to 13 residues. Looked up from germline, CDR1 is DFQATT and CDR2 is SNEGSKA (reference sequence). V dropped 6 bases and J dropped 6 bases, with 18 bases sitting between them. CDR3 amino acids: CSASRGKLSEQYF. In DNA form, the CDR3 reads TGCAGTGCCAGCCGGGGGAAATTATCCGAGCAGTACTTC.

V usage is TRBV4-1 and J usage is TRBJ2-3, with 9 bases fitting TRBD2. Germline V lookup: CDR1 MGHRA, CDR2 YSYEKL. Germline trimming cut 1 base from V and 5 bases from J; bases unmatched to any gene: 10. The CDR3 sequence is 17 residues long. The CDR3 nucleotides are TGCGCCAGCAGCCAAGTTGTCGGCGGGAGGGCCGGAGATACGCAGTATTTT. Translated: CASSQVVGGRAGDTQYF.

A note on this clonotype: A junction end diverges from the germline sequence, so it may reflect a read error. The V and J genes are TRBV6-1 and TRBJ2-5; a weak D match, TRBD2 (6 bases). CDR1 and CDR2 from the germline V gene are MNHNS and SASEGT. CDR3 length: 14 amino acids. The DNA for the CDR3 is TGTGCCAGCAGACTTAGCGGAAATGGGGAGACCCAGTCCTTC. This sequence encodes CASRLSGNGETQSF.

This clonotype showed up many times. The chain is built from TRBV27 and TRBJ1-4; TRBD1 might be the D (5 bases). The CDR3 covers 10 residues. The germline V gene encodes CDR1 MNHEY and CDR2 SMNVEV (reference sequence). The V and J ends lost 8 bases and 10 bases respectively, with 8 bases between them. This chain's CDR3 is CASRDRKLFF. Here the CDR3 DNA reads TGTGCCAGCCGGGACCGAAAACTGTTTTTT.

In regard to this clonotype: Possible read error: a much larger clone is one base away. The chain has TRBV12-3 or TRBV12-4 and TRBJ2-6, with D unclear. V dropped 2 bases and J dropped 0 bases, with 5 bases sitting between them. This CDR3 region has 15 residues. CDR3 region: CASSLPHSGANVLTF. The CDR3 DNA sequence: TGTGCCAGCAGTTTACCCCACTCTGGGGCCAACGTCCTGACTTTC.

Worth noting for this clonotype: A much larger clone sits a single nucleotide away, making a read error possible. The chain employs TRBV20-1 and TRBJ1-1; no clear D. Per germline, CDR1 DFQATT and CDR2 SNEGSKA (reference sequence). The ends were cut back, 4 bases at V and 3 bases at J, with 18 bases in the middle. CDR3 size: 15 residues. For the CDR3, the DNA is TGCAGTGCTACAAATCCCGGACGGACTGACACTGAAGCTTTCTTT. This encodes CSATNPGRTDTEAFF.

This clonotype was picked up many times. The CDR3 loop reads CASSQDGRGQTQYF. In DNA, the CDR3 is TGCGCCAGCAGCCAAGATGGGAGGGGTCAGACCCAGTACTTC. The chain recombines TRBV4-1 with TRBJ2-5; 7 bases line up with TRBD2. The trim removed 0 bases at V and 6 bases at J, leaving 4 bases unmatched. The CDR3 totals 14 residues. Germline values: CDR1 MGHRA, CDR2 YSYEKL.

This clonotype was seen ten or more times. The rearrangement uses TRBV20-1 and TRBJ2-5, with D perhaps TRBD2 (6 bases). CDR1 DFQATT and CDR2 SNEGSKA come from the germline V gene (reference sequence). The CDR3 runs 12 residues. V was cut by 6 bases and J by 5 bases, with 13 bases left in between. The CDR3 DNA reads as TGCAGTGCCTCGGGAGAGTACGAGACCCAGTACTTC. As protein: CSASGEYETQYF.

This clonotype came up many times. The chain is built from TRBV5-1 and TRBJ1-1; D is perhaps TRBD1 (6 bases). The V gene's germline CDR1 is SGHRS and CDR2 YFSETQ. Trimming pared 1 base from V and 1 base from J, leaving 11 bases between. This CDR3 comprises 15 residues. The CDR3 nucleotides read TGCGCCAGCAGCTTGAGAGGACAGCCGAACACTGAAGCTTTCTTT. It encodes CASSLRGQPNTEAFF.

This clonotype was observed at least ten times. The genes are TRBV29-1 and TRBJ2-7; D might be TRBD2 (5 bases). CDR3 length: 14 residues. Trimming cost V 6 bases and J 0 bases, with 15 bases left between them. Germline assignment: CDR1 SQVTM and CDR2 ANQGSEA. The CDR3 bases are TGCAGCGTGGGAGTTGGTCCGAGCTCCTACGAGCAGTACTTC. Amino acids: CSVGVGPSSYEQYF.

This chain joins TRBV7-2 and TRBJ2-3; 10 nucleotides line up with TRBD1. The germline V gene has CDR1 SGHTA and CDR2 FQGNSA. CDR3 length equals 16 residues. Unmatched junction bases numbered 3, after V lost 3 bases and J lost 0 bases. The CDR3 DNA reads as TGTGCCAGCAGCTTTACGGGACAGGGGAGCACAGATACGCAGTATTTT. Translation gives CASSFTGQGSTDTQYF.

This clonotype was counted at least ten times. The V and J genes are TRBV11-1 and TRBJ2-1, with TRBD2 matching over 12 bases. The CDR3 consists of 18 residues. From germline, CDR1 is SGHAT and CDR2 FQDESV (reference sequence). J was trimmed by 4 bases and V by 3 bases; bases with no gene match: 10. The CDR3 DNA is TGTGCCAGCAGCTTGATCCACCTGACTAGCGGGAGATACAATGAGCAGTTCTTC. Translating it yields CASSLIHLTSGRYNEQFF.

There are a few counts of this clonotype. The genes are TRBV20-1 and TRBJ2-7; 12 nucleotides align to TRBD2. Germline V CDR1 and CDR2: DFQATT, SNEGSKA (reference sequence). The CDR3 spans 14 residues. V dropped 3 bases and J dropped 5; count of bases not matched to a gene: 5. CDR3 sequence (DNA): TGCAGTGCTAGGGGACTAGCGGGCCTCAACGAGCAGTACTTC. Translation gives CSARGLAGLNEQYF.

This clonotype was seen ten or more times. CDR3 residues: CASSFGRSNTEAFF. The CDR3 bases are TGCGCCAGCAGCTTTGGCAGATCTAACACTGAAGCTTTCTTT. The chain is built from TRBV5-1 and TRBJ1-1; D remains ambiguous. Germline-derived CDR1 and CDR2 are SGHRS and YFSETQ. The V gene lost 2 bases and the J gene lost 2 bases, with 10 bases spanning the gap. This CDR3 spans 14 amino acids.

This clonotype was picked up many times. The chain recombines TRBV3-1 with TRBJ2-7; no definite D call. Germline V CDR1 and CDR2: LGHDT, YNNKEL (reference sequence). Trimming cost V 1 base and J 7 bases, with 14 bases left between them. There are 14 residues in the CDR3. CDR3 coding DNA: TGTGCCAGCAGCCAAGGGGCCGTATACACGGAGCAGTACTTC. It codes for CASSQGAVYTEQYF.

There are many counts of this clonotype. The rearrangement joins TRBV5-1 to TRBJ2-1; 10 bases match TRBD2. The CDR3 consists of 15 residues. After removal of 5 bases from V and 5 bases from J, the junction contained 7 bases not matched to a gene. The germline V gene encodes CDR1 SGHRS and CDR2 YFSETQ. This chain's CDR3 is CASSPHGLADNEQFF. The CDR3 region has the DNA TGCGCCAGCAGTCCCCACGGACTAGCGGACAATGAGCAGTTCTTC.

This clonotype was observed at least ten times. The rearrangement joins TRBV5-1 to TRBJ2-7; no reliable D call. Trimming cost V 3 bases and J 0 bases, with 7 bases left between them. The CDR3 totals 13 residues. CDR1 SGHRS and CDR2 YFSETQ come from the germline V gene. CDR3: CASSWPGSYEQYF. The CDR3 region has the DNA TGCGCCAGCAGCTGGCCGGGCTCCTACGAGCAGTACTTC.